A single sample is the source of the 23 T cell receptor beta chains below, sequenced in a study of blood T cell repertoires in COVID-19 (dated by TCRdb to 2020 to 2021). The method behind the library was the immunoSEQ multiplex PCR assay. TCRdb holds this immuneACCESS table with in-frame rearrangements only. Some clones are missing; in checked studies, unresolved V genes explain under half, and the rest has no known cause. The sample table holds about 360,000 clones, of which around 87% were seen once. Over 2.5% of the sample is in the top ten clones. What was sequenced was peripheral blood. These receptors all come from a human donor in a cohort sampled during active COVID-19.

The rearrangement joins TRBV4-1 to TRBJ2-7, with 8 bases aligning to TRBD1. The CDR3 is 16 residues long. Germline V gene lookup returns CDR1 MGHRA and CDR2 YSYEKL. The V and J ends lost 0 bases and 6 bases, in that order; junction bases with no gene match: 10. CDR3 in amino acids: CASSQDHWTGLGEQYF. The CDR3 DNA sequence: TGCGCCAGCAGCCAAGATCATTGGACAGGGTTAGGCGAGCAGTACTTC.

The J gene is TRBJ1-5, the V gene TRBV30; maybe TRBD1 (5 bases). Per germline, CDR1 GTSNPN and CDR2 SVGIG (reference sequence). V was trimmed by 4 bases and J by 7 bases, leaving 14 bases between them. CDR3 length: 13 residues. The DNA of the CDR3 is TGTGCCTGGAAAAGGCAGGGAAACCAGCCCCAGCATTTT. It translates to CAWKRQGNQPQHF.

The V call is TRBV5-1, the J call TRBJ2-7, with D perhaps matching TRBD2 (7 bases). V was trimmed by 0 bases and J by 10 bases, leaving 14 bases between them. This CDR3 region has 13 residues. The V gene's germline CDR1 is SGHRS and CDR2 YFSETQ. Here the CDR3 reads CASSLDVGGVQYF. DNA of the CDR3: TGCGCCAGCAGCTTGGACGTAGGGGGGGTTCAGTACTTC.

Here the CDR3 DNA reads TGCGCCAGCAGCTCCCAACACTGGACAGGGATGGGGGCTAATGAAAAACTGTTTTTT. Translation: CASSSQHWTGMGANEKLFF. The chain joins TRBV5-1 to TRBJ1-4, with TRBD1 identical over 8 bases. This CDR3 comprises 19 residues. The V gene end was trimmed by 3 bases and the J gene end by 3 bases; junction bases not matched to a gene: 16. The V gene's germline CDR1 is SGHRS and CDR2 YFSETQ.

Notes on this clone: Other DNA sequences in this sample translate to the same CDR3. The chain has TRBV2 and TRBJ1-2, with D unresolved. V dropped 4 bases and J dropped 8 bases, with 5 bases sitting between them. This CDR3 is 10 amino acids long. The germline V gene encodes CDR1 SNHLY and CDR2 FYNNEI. DNA for the CDR3: TGTGCCAGCAGTGCGGGGGGCTACACCTTC. Translation: CASSAGGYTF.

The chain has TRBV5-1 and TRBJ2-5; 10 bases are a match to TRBD1. The ends lost 4 bases at V and 5 bases at J; junction bases unmatched: 14. In germline, CDR1 is SGHRS, CDR2 YFSETQ. This CDR3 contains 17 residues. Here the CDR3 DNA reads TGCGCCAGCAGCATTGGACAGGGGGTCTACATTAGGGAGACCCAGTACTTC. Its protein product is CASSIGQGVYIRETQYF. The complete variable domain, with remaining parts taken from reference TRBV5-1 and TRBJ2-5, reads KAGVTQTPRYLIKTRGQQVTLSCSPISGHRSVSWYQQTPGQGLQFLFEYFSETQRNKGNFPGRFSGRQFSNSRSEMNVSTLELGDSALYLCASSIGQGVYIRETQYFGPGTRLLVL.

The chain carries TRBV2 and TRBJ2-5; 7 nucleotides agree with TRBD2. J was trimmed by 4 bases and V by 7 bases; bases with no gene match: 9. Germline V gene sequence: CDR1 SNHLY, CDR2 FYNNEI. This CDR3 comprises 14 residues. Here the CDR3 reads CASKGSLAGETQYF. CDR3 bases: TGTGCCAGCAAGGGGAGTTTAGCGGGAGAGACCCAGTACTTC. The full variable domain, in which reference TRBV2 and TRBJ2-5 provide the parts outside the CDR3, is EPEVTQTPSHQVTQMGQEVILRCVPISNHLYFYWYRQILGQKVEFLVSFYNNEISEKSEIFDDQFSVERPDGSNFTLKIRSTKLEDSAMYFCASKGSLAGETQYFGPGTRLLVL.

The chain carries TRBV6-6 and TRBJ2-3; D call uncertain. This CDR3 comprises 15 residues. Per the germline V gene, CDR1 is MNHNY and CDR2 is SVGAGI (reference sequence). V lost 2 bases, J lost 0 bases, and 9 bases lay in between. The CDR3 coding sequence is TGTGCCAGCAGTTACGAGGAGACTAGCACAGATACGCAGTATTTT. Translated, it gives CASSYEETSTDTQYF.

The rearrangement joins TRBV5-4 to TRBJ2-1, with 10 bases that match TRBD2. V lost 4 bases and J lost 8; bases outside the gene matches: 6. Germline V gives CDR1 SGHNT, CDR2 YYREEE (reference sequence). The CDR3 runs 14 residues. The CDR3, as DNA: TGTGCCAGCAGCCCGGATACTAGCGGGGATGAGCAGTTCTTC. Translated: CASSPDTSGDEQFF.

This rearrangement joins TRBV28 to TRBJ2-7; D may be TRBD2 (7 bases). V shed 8 bases and J shed 1 base, with 15 bases lying between them. Germline V gives CDR1 MDHEN, CDR2 SYDVKM. The CDR3 sequence is 14 residues long. CDR3 bases: TGTGCCAGCGGGGGGCGGGGGCCGTCCTACGAGCAGTACTTC. This gives the protein CASGGRGPSYEQYF.

The J gene is TRBJ2-1, the V gene TRBV7-2; TRBD1 agrees at 7 bases. This CDR3 has 17 amino acids. The J segment lost 3 bases and the V segment lost 1 base, leaving 9 bases of the junction unmatched. From germline, CDR1 is SGHTA and CDR2 FQGNSA. The CDR3 DNA is TGTGCCAGCAGCTTAGAAGTTTCCCGACAGGGCTACAATGAGCAGTTCTTC. It codes for CASSLEVSRQGYNEQFF.

The chain recombines TRBV4-1 with TRBJ2-3; 7 bases fit TRBD2. This CDR3 is 17 amino acids long. V lost 0 bases and J lost 2; bases outside the gene matches: 8. Per the germline V gene, CDR1 is MGHRA and CDR2 is YSYEKL. The CDR3 is CASSQESASGFTDTQYF. The CDR3 DNA follows: TGCGCCAGCAGCCAAGAGTCGGCTAGCGGATTCACAGATACGCAGTATTTT.

This clone has a single count. The rearrangement joins TRBV28 to TRBJ2-2, with D possibly TRBD1 on 7 matching bases. Per the germline V gene, CDR1 is MDHEN and CDR2 is SYDVKM. Trimming took off 5 bases at V and 3 bases at J, with 13 bases between the two ends. The CDR3 contains 15 residues. CDR3 coding DNA: TGTGCCAGCAGTCCAGACAGGGAGGACACCGGGGAGCTGTTTTTT. Its translation: CASSPDREDTGELFF.

The V call is TRBV5-4, the J call TRBJ2-2; D is possibly TRBD1 (5 bases). Germline loops: CDR1 SGHNT, CDR2 YYREEE (reference sequence). This CDR3 has 15 amino acids. The V end was cut by 0 bases, the J end by 7 bases, with 13 bases between. In DNA form, the CDR3 reads TGTGCCAGCAGCTTGGGGCAGGGTAGGAACGGGGAGCTGTTTTTT. It codes for CASSLGQGRNGELFF.

This chain connects TRBV19 to TRBJ1-1; 7 nucleotides match TRBD1. The CDR3 length is 14 residues. Germline-derived CDR1 and CDR2 are LNHDA and SQIVND (reference sequence). J was trimmed by 4 bases and V by 7 bases; bases with no gene match: 9. The CDR3: CASMRDSQATEAFF. The CDR3 coding sequence is TGTGCCAGTATGAGGGACAGTCAAGCCACTGAAGCTTTCTTT.

The chain has TRBV6-5 and TRBJ1-6; 8 bases agree with TRBD1. This CDR3 contains 14 residues. Unmatched junction bases numbered 2, after V lost 3 bases and J lost 7 bases. The germline CDR1 and CDR2 sequences are MNHEY and SVGAGI. The DNA for the CDR3 is TGTGCCAGCAGTTATCGGACAGGGAATTCACCCCTCCACTTT. Translation gives CASSYRTGNSPLHF.

The V and J genes are TRBV9 and TRBJ2-2, with 10 bases that match TRBD2. The CDR3 totals 15 residues. Germline V gene lookup returns CDR1 SGDLS and CDR2 YYNGEE. J was trimmed by 2 bases and V by 6 bases; bases with no gene match: 4. CDR3 DNA sequence: TGTGCCAGCACGACTAGCGGGTTAAACACCGGGGAGCTGTTTTTT. Protein sequence: CASTTSGLNTGELFF.

This chain uses TRBV7-9 with TRBJ2-3; D not certain. Looked up from germline, CDR1 is SEHNR and CDR2 is FQNEAQ (reference sequence). CDR3 size: 13 residues. V was trimmed by 8 bases and J by 4 bases, leaving 13 bases between them. DNA for the CDR3: TGTGCCAGCCCATACACCCCCCCAGATACGCAGTATTTT. It encodes CASPYTPPDTQYF.

The chain has TRBV5-1 and TRBJ1-2; unclear D gene. The CDR3 spans 14 residues. The germline V gene has CDR1 SGHRS and CDR2 YFSETQ. V was pared by 1 base and J by 0 bases, with 7 bases between. The CDR3 bases are TGCGCCAGCAGCTTGCAACGCGCTAACTATGGCTACACCTTC. It codes for CASSLQRANYGYTF.

This sequence joins TRBV12-5 and TRBJ1-3; D is unresolved. CDR3 length: 17 residues. Looked up from germline, CDR1 is LGHNT and CDR2 is FRNRAP. Deletions cut 3 bases from V and 0 bases from J, with 15 bases between. This chain's CDR3 is CASGLNVGVSSGNTIYF. The CDR3 DNA reads TGTGCTAGTGGTTTAAATGTCGGGGTAAGCTCTGGAAACACCATATATTTT.

The chain uses TRBV2 and TRBJ2-7, with D tentatively TRBD1 (5 bases). Germline CDR1 is SNHLY and CDR2 is FYNNEI. V was trimmed by 4 bases and J by 5 bases, leaving 18 bases between them. The CDR3 has 15 amino acids. The CDR3 nucleotides read TGTGCCAGCAGTGGTCCCAGGGCGGCTGGAAACGAGCAGTACTTC. Its translation is CASSGPRAAGNEQYF.

The gene calls are TRBV4-2 and TRBJ2-1, with 11 bases identical to TRBD2. Looked up from germline, CDR1 is LGHNA and CDR2 is YNFKEQ. The CDR3 covers 14 residues. V shed 8 bases, J shed 5 bases, and the junction held 5 bases outside the gene matches. As DNA, the CDR3 is TGTGCCAGCGCGGGGACTAGCGGTCACAATGAGCAGTTCTTC. It encodes CASAGTSGHNEQFF.

The V call is TRBV5-1, the J call TRBJ2-1; possible D gene TRBD2, 6 bases. Germline V gene sequence: CDR1 SGHRS, CDR2 YFSETQ. V was clipped by 3 bases and J by 1 base, with 11 bases between them. The CDR3 has 15 amino acids. CDR3 nucleotide sequence: TGCGCCAGCAGCTCTCTAAGCGGGTCCTACAATGAGCAGTTCTTC. Translated, it gives CASSSLSGSYNEQFF.